The text below deals with one T cell receptor (beta chain). Its target is unknown. The entry originates in a study of CD8+ T cells in alopecia areata. Study summary: Patients received oral tofacitinib, 5 to 10 mg twice daily, for moderate-to-severe alopecia areata.

Study outcomes and limitations: More clonal than normal scalp was lesional scalp, particularly alopecia totalis/universalis.

As to treatment: oral pan-JAK inhibitor, 5-10 mg twice daily. Peripheral blood samples and lesional scalp punch biopsies were obtained from alopecia areata patients. Starting from PBMCs, sorting isolated CD4+ and CD8+ T cells. Isolated RNA was reverse transcribed into cDNA used as the sequencing template. Only in-frame clones appear in the TCRdb table, and some are missing; sequencing was by immunoSEQ multiplex PCR. Found here are roughly 230,000 clones, roughly 40% of them singletons; the top ten hold roughly 2.8%. The CDR3 has 13 amino acids. Germline loops: CDR1 MNHEY, CDR2 SMNVEV (reference sequence). Trimming cost V 6 bases and J 1 base, with 10 bases left between them.

This clonotype originated in a human donor with alopecia areata. Sequencing used CD4+ T cells sorted from blood, obtained at approximately week 36, from a patient treated with tofacitinib. The chain couples TRBV27 to TRBJ2-7; possible D gene TRBD1, 6 bases. CDR3 in amino acids: CASRATGSYEQYF. CDR3 bases: TGTGCCAGCAGGGCTACAGGGTCCTACGAGCAGTACTTC.